This TCR beta chain was captured by sequencing in a study of blood T cells in healthy people across ages. Turning to this clonotype: Its cognate antigen is unknown.

A second PCR, run for 7 to 11 cycles, used a sample-barcoded 5' primer plus a J-beta primer mix. TCRdb reprocessed the 5' RACE reads with MiXCR, giving one entry per CDR3 protein. The sample shows roughly 800,000 distinct CDR3 sequences, over 45% of them seen only once. Researchers collected 7.5 to 10 milliliters of peripheral blood from every single donor. The study, taken as a whole, reports: Per million T cells, TCR beta diversity dropped roughly linearly as age increased. The donors' CMV status was not determined, possibly confounding changes in expanded clonotypes. One million T cells yielded diversity estimates that were considered underestimates.

V gave up 2 bases and J gave up 2 bases; unmatched junction bases: 12. Germline V gives CDR1 MNHEY, CDR2 SVGEGT. The CDR3 length is 19 residues. This rearrangement joins TRBV6-2 or TRBV6-3 to TRBJ2-6; 7 nucleotides match TRBD1. The specimen was blood. The sequence was obtained from a man aged 30 to 45 in good health. The CDR3 DNA follows: TGTGCCAGCAGTTACGTTTCGGGACAGTGGATCGCTGGGGCCAACGTCCTGACTTTC. As protein: CASSYVSGQWIAGANVLTF.